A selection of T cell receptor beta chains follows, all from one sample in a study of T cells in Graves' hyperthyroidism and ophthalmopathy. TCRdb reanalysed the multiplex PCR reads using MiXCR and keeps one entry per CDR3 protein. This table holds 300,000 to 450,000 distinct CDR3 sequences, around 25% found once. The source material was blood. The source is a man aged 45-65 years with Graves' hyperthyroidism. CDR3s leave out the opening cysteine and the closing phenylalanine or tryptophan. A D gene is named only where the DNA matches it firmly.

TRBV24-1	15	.	ATSDASPGQGLMEQY
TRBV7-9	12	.	ASSLPLAPDTQY
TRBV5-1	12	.	ASSLGGGSGELF
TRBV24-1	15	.	ATSDFSPLRGGETQY
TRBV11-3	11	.	ASSQGLKETQY
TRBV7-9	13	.	ASSFLREQGETQY
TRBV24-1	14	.	ATSDFSGISTDTQY
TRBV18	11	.	ASSPTLYNEQF
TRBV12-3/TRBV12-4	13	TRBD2	ASSLGTSEFYEQY
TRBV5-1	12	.	ASTQGTANTEAF
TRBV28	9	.	ASSVGNTQY
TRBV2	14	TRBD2	ASSELAGGPKYEQY
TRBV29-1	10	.	SVEVPPRTQY
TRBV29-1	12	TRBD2	SVVEREGLDTQY
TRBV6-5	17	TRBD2	ASRLGTSGRGGVTDTQY
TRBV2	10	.	ASTATGDEQF
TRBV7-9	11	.	ASTYGGSYEQY
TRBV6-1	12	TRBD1	ASRRQGSYNEQF
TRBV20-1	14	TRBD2	SARELLAGDADTQY
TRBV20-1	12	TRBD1	SARDPRGPNEQF
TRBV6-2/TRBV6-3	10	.	ASLGGGYEQF
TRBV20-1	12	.	SARNGLPVDTQY
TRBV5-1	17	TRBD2	ASSSQFVAGGKNTGELF
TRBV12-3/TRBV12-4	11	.	ASQTYGTDTQY
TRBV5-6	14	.	ASSFRRTSIAYEQY
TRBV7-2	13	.	ASSPAGGRAGGYT
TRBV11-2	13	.	ASRVVGSVTGELF
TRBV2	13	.	ASSEESLSSETQY
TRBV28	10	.	ASSTSSYEQY
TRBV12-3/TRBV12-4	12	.	ASSFVGGTDTQY
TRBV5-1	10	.	ASSPGQYEQY
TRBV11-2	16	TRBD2	ASSFLFLGTSSYNEQF
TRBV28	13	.	ASSSPNTGLGELF
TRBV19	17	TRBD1	ASSAGPARPGQGREKLF
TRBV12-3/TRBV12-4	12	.	ASRTGVGNQPQH
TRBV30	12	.	AWSGPGEAGELF
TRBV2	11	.	ASTQGLNEKLF
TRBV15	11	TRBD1	ATSTTGRTEAF
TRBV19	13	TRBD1	ASSRGDRGNTEAF
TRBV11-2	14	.	ASSEGRGRRANEQF
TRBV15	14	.	ATSRGRDGESYEQY
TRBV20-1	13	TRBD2	SADVLAGVRNEQF
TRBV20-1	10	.	SAREALEEQY
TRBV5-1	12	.	ASSMGLTNYGYT
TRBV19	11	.	ASNGGNSNEQF
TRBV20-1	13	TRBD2	SADYSGRETDTQY
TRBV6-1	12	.	ASSEGQGKSPLH
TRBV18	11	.	ASSPLGKNIQY
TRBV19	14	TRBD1	ASSIIWDRGQGEQF
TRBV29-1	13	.	SVELRGRASREQF
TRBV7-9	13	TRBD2	ASSPRSGGKETQY
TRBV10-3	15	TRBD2	AISEKGLAASTDTQY
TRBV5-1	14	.	ASSEGTAPTYNEQF
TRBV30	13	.	AWSSWGGSGNTIY
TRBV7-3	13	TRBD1	ASSGSGQRPYEQY
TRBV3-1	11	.	ASSQAGGTEAF
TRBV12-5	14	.	ASGLSPAGVGSPLH
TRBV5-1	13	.	ASSVGHEIYNEQF
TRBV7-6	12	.	ASSLGVATDTQY